Below, 21 T cell receptor beta chains from the same sample are listed, as sequenced in a study of naive and memory T cell subsets. Two oligonucleotides, mixed equimolar, formed the beta constant-region primer covering TRBC1 and TRBC2. Ligated cDNA was amplified by four rounds of PCR with nested alpha and beta constant-region primers and SP2. TCRdb processed the UMI-ligation and nested PCR reads anew with MiXCR; each CDR3 protein has one entry. Of 15,000 or so distinct CDR3 sequences listed, around 9% are singletons. Sequencing was performed on central memory CD8+ T cells from blood. The receptors were gathered from a human donor in good health.

This clonotype rates as medium-sized. The gene calls are TRBV20-1 and TRBJ2-5, with TRBD2 identical over 9 bases. This CDR3 is built from 14 residues. In germline, CDR1 is DFQATT, CDR2 SNEGSKA (reference sequence). Trimming cost V 6 bases and J 1 base; bases outside gene matches: 6. CDR3: CSAKSGRPQETQYF. CDR3 DNA sequence: TGCAGTGCGAAAAGCGGGAGGCCCCAAGAGACCCAGTACTTC.

V gene TRBV10-3 combines with J gene TRBJ2-3; 9 bases fit TRBD1. Trimming cost V 6 bases and J 4 bases; bases outside gene matches: 11. This CDR3 spans 16 amino acids. Germline assignment: CDR1 ENHRY and CDR2 SYGVKD. This CDR3 reads CAISATPGQGSDTQYF. The CDR3 region has the DNA TGTGCCATCAGCGCCACCCCGGGACAGGGTTCAGATACGCAGTATTTT.

The table lists this clonotype with many counts. The chain carries TRBV29-1 and TRBJ1-2, with TRBD1 identical over 8 bases. Looked up from germline, CDR1 is SQVTM and CDR2 is ANQGSEA. This CDR3 region has 16 residues. J was trimmed by 8 bases and V by 3 bases; bases with no gene match: 17. In DNA, the CDR3 is TGCAGCGTTGATACCCTCCGAGACCAGGGGGCAAGGGGCTACACCTTC. Translating gives CSVDTLRDQGARGYTF.

The chain joins TRBV6-2 or TRBV6-3 to TRBJ2-3; D gene uncertain. CDR3 length: 14 residues. CDR1 MNHEY and CDR2 SVGEGT come from the germline V gene. The V end lost 6 bases, the J end lost 2 bases, and 12 bases lay between the germline ends. CDR3 residues: CASRRYRSTDTQYF. Here the CDR3 DNA reads TGTGCCAGCAGGAGGTACAGATCCACAGATACGCAGTATTTT.

V usage is TRBV7-9 and J usage is TRBJ2-1; TRBD2 might be the D (5 bases). Trimming left V 2 bases short and J 7 bases short, with 9 bases between. The length of the CDR3 is 13 residues. Germline CDR1 and CDR2: SEHNR and FQNEAQ (reference sequence). DNA for the CDR3: TGTGCCAGCAGCTTATATCCGGGAAATGAGCAGTTCTTC. Amino acid sequence: CASSLYPGNEQFF.

This clonotype was picked up a small number of times. This chain connects TRBV2 to TRBJ1-2; D gene uncertain. The CDR3 runs 12 residues. The V end was cut by 6 bases, the J end by 4 bases, with 9 bases between. Germline V CDR1 and CDR2: SNHLY, FYNNEI. The CDR3 region is CASSRDGYGYTF. The CDR3 DNA follows: TGTGCCAGCAGCCGGGATGGCTATGGCTACACCTTC.

In this sample, this clonotype turned up many times. The chain uses TRBV24-1 and TRBJ2-1; no reliable D call. Germline CDR1 and CDR2: KGHDR and SFDVKD. The CDR3 spans 12 residues. Trimming cost V 3 bases and J 8 bases, with 7 bases left between them. The CDR3 reads CATSDRWDEQFF. In DNA, the CDR3 is TGTGCCACCAGTGATCGGTGGGATGAGCAGTTCTTC.

This clonotype was seen many times. The gene calls are TRBV6-2 or TRBV6-3 and TRBJ2-3, with TRBD2 matching over 10 bases. The CDR3 sequence is 16 residues long. With V trimmed by 4 bases and J by 4 bases, 8 bases remained unmatched. The germline gives CDR1 MNHEY, CDR2 SVGEGT. CDR3: CASSFILAGVADTQYF. The CDR3, as DNA: TGTGCCAGCAGTTTTATTCTAGCGGGAGTCGCAGATACGCAGTATTTT.

This clonotype was recorded a few times. CDR3 in DNA: TGTGCCAGCAGTTTGGTTTTTATTCGGAACACTGAAGCTTTCTTT. Its translation is CASSLVFIRNTEAFF. The V and J genes are TRBV12-3 or TRBV12-4 and TRBJ1-1; D remains ambiguous. The CDR3 has 15 residues. The V end lost 3 bases, the J end lost 1 base, and 12 bases lay between the germline ends.

This clonotype has only a few counts. The DNA of the CDR3 is TGTGCCAGCGGGAGGATGGAAACACCATTGGGTAACACCATATATTTT. This sequence encodes CASGRMETPLGNTIYF. The gene calls are TRBV2 and TRBJ1-3; D remains ambiguous. The CDR3 consists of 16 residues. The germline CDR1 and CDR2 sequences are SNHLY and FYNNEI. Trimming cost V 8 bases and J 7 bases, with 24 bases left between them. Full variable domain (missing parts from reference TRBV2 and TRBJ1-3): EPEVTQTPSHQVTQMGQEVILRCVPISNHLYFYWYRQILGQKVEFLVSFYNNEISEKSEIFDDQFSVERPDGSNFTLKIRSTKLEDSAMYFCASGRMETPLGNTIYFGEGSWLTVV.

The J gene is TRBJ2-7, the V gene TRBV28; 7 bases fit TRBD2. Germline V gene data show CDR1 as MDHEN and CDR2 as SYDVKM. J gave up 3 bases and V 4 bases, and 6 bases lay outside the gene matches. The CDR3 sequence is 14 residues long. The CDR3 sequence is CASSWGGTGYEQYF. In DNA, the CDR3 is TGTGCCAGCAGTTGGGGGGGGACCGGCTACGAGCAGTACTTC.

The chain combines TRBV27 with TRBJ1-2, with D perhaps TRBD1 (6 bases). This CDR3 has 14 residues. The germline V and J ends were trimmed by 3 bases and 4 bases, with 12 bases remaining between them. CDR1 is MNHEY, CDR2 SMNVEV, per germline (reference sequence). DNA of the CDR3: TGTGCCAGCAGTTTTTTGGGGGCGACCTATGGCTACACCTTC. Its translation: CASSFLGATYGYTF.

This clonotype was picked up many times. The rearrangement uses TRBV9 and TRBJ1-1; weak D call: TRBD1 (6 bases). The V end was cut by 2 bases, the J end by 0 bases, with 8 bases between. The CDR3 has 14 amino acids. Looked up from germline, CDR1 is SGDLS and CDR2 is YYNGEE. Here the CDR3 reads CASSVGQMNTEAFF. CDR3 sequence (DNA): TGTGCCAGCAGCGTTGGACAGATGAACACTGAAGCTTTCTTT.

The rearrangement joins TRBV2 to TRBJ1-1; 7 nucleotides match TRBD1. This CDR3 is built from 14 residues. CDR1 and CDR2 (germline): SNHLY, FYNNEI. The ends lost 7 bases at V and 0 bases at J; junction bases unmatched: 5. CDR3 loop: CASKWDSLNTEAFF. The CDR3 nucleotides are TGTGCCAGCAAATGGGACAGCCTGAACACTGAAGCTTTCTTT.

This rearrangement joins TRBV12-5 to TRBJ2-7, with 8 bases aligning to TRBD2. The V gene end was trimmed by 2 bases and the J gene end by 5 bases; junction bases not matched to a gene: 17. The CDR3 length is 18 residues. The germline V gene encodes CDR1 LGHNT and CDR2 FRNRAP. The CDR3 region is CASGLFLSPSGRKNEQYF. Here the CDR3 DNA reads TGTGCTAGTGGTTTGTTTCTATCCCCAAGCGGGAGAAAAAACGAGCAGTACTTC.

At least ten counts were recorded for this clonotype. The chain couples TRBV28 to TRBJ1-3; D is perhaps TRBD1 (5 bases). Germline CDR1 is MDHEN and CDR2 is SYDVKM. The CDR3 consists of 14 residues. Trimming stripped 1 base from V and 2 bases from J, with 6 bases between. The CDR3 region has the DNA TGTGCCAGCAGTTTATCCAGGGCTGGAAACACCATATATTTT. Protein product: CASSLSRAGNTIYF. The variable domain in full, completed from reference TRBV28 and TRBJ1-3, reads DVKVTQSSRYLVKRTGEKVFLECVQDMDHENMFWYRQDPGLGLRLIYFSYDVKMKEKGDIPEGYSVSREKKERFSLILESASTNQTSMYLCASSLSRAGNTIYFGEGSWLTVV.

This clonotype has a handful of counts. This chain uses TRBV2 with TRBJ2-2; tentatively, D is TRBD2 (5 bases). V dropped 11 bases and J dropped 5 bases, with 9 bases sitting between them. Germline lookup yields CDR1 SNHLY and CDR2 FYNNEI. CDR3 length equals 11 residues. The CDR3: CAAGVTGELFF. For the CDR3, the DNA is TGTGCCGCCGGGGTGACCGGGGAGCTGTTTTTT.

This clonotype was observed many times. The chain links TRBV12-3 or TRBV12-4 to TRBJ1-1; 9 nucleotides agree with TRBD1. V was clipped by 5 bases and J by 6 bases; unmatched bases: 10. CDR3 length: 15 residues. DNA for the CDR3: TGTGCCAGCAGTACTAGGGACAGGGAGATTTCTGAAGCTTTCTTT. This translates into CASSTRDREISEAFF.

This clonotype was counted a few times. The chain joins TRBV15 to TRBJ1-1; maybe TRBD1 (5 bases). CDR3 length equals 18 residues. Between the trimmed V and J ends, which lost 0 bases and 6 bases, there was a span of 23 bases. Germline V lookup: CDR1 LNHNV, CDR2 YYDKDF (reference sequence). The CDR3 loop reads CATSRDLLRQGGLPEAFF. The CDR3 DNA follows: TGTGCCACCAGCAGAGATTTATTGAGGCAGGGAGGGCTGCCTGAAGCTTTCTTT.

This clonotype came up a few times. The chain carries TRBV27 and TRBJ1-6, with TRBD1 matching over 7 bases. This CDR3 is 16 amino acids long. Germline V gives CDR1 MNHEY, CDR2 SMNVEV (reference sequence). V was pared by 5 bases and J by 3 bases, with 7 bases of the junction left unmatched. The CDR3 loop reads CASSLEGGLYNSPLHF. CDR3 nucleotides: TGTGCCAGCAGTCTCGAAGGGGGCCTCTATAATTCACCCCTCCACTTT.

This CDR3 reads CASSLSGYYGGELFF. The CDR3 nucleotides are TGTGCCAGCAGCTTATCGGGGTATTACGGCGGGGAGCTGTTTTTT. The chain is built from TRBV7-9 and TRBJ2-2; D may be TRBD2 (5 bases). The CDR3 runs to 15 residues. V was shortened by 2 bases and J by 7 bases, with 14 bases between the two germline ends. Germline V gives CDR1 SEHNR, CDR2 FQNEAQ (reference sequence).